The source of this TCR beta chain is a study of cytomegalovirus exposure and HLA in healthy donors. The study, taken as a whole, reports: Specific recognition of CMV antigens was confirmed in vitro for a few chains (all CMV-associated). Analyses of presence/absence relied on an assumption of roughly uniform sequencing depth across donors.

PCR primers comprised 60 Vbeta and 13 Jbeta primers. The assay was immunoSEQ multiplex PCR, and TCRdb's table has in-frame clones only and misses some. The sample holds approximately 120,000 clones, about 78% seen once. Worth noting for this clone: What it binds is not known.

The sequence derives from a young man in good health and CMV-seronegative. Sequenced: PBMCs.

CDR3 sequence reads: CASSSLPWPDTQYF. CDR3 in DNA: TGTGCCAGCAGTTCCCTTCCATGGCCAGATACGCAGTATTTT. The chain is built from TRBV6-4 and TRBJ2-3; D remains unclear. Germline V gene data show CDR1 as MRHNA and CDR2 as SNTAGT. The V gene lost 5 bases and the J gene lost 4 bases, with 13 bases spanning the gap. The CDR3 has 14 amino acids.